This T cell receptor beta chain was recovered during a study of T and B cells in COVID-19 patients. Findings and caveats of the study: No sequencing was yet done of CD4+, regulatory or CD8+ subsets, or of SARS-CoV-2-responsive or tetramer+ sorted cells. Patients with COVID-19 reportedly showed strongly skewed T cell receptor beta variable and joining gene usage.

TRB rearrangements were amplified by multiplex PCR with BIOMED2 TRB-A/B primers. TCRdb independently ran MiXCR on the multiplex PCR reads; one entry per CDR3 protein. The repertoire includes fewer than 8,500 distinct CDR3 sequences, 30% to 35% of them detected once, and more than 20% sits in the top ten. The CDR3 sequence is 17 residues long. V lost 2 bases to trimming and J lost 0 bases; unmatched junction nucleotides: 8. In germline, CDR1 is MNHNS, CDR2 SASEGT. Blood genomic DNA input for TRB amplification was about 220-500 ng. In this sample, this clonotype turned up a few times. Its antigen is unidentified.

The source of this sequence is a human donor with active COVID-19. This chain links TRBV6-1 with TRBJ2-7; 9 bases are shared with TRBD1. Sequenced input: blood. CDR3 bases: TGTGCCAGCAGTGAATCCTACAGGGGGCTGAGCTCCTACGAGCAGTACTTC. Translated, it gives CASSESYRGLSSYEQYF.